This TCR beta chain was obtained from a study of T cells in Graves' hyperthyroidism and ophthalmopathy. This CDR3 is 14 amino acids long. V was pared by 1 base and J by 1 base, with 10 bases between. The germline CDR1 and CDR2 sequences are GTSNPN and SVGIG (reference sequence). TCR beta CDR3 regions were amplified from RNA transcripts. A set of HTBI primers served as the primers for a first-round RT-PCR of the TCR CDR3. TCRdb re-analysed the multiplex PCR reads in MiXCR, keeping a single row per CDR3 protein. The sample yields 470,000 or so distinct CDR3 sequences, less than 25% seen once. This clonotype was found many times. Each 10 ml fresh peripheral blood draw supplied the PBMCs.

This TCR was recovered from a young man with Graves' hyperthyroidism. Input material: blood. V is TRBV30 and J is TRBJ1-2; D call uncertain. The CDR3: CAWSAQENNYGYTF. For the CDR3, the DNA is TGTGCCTGGAGTGCCCAGGAGAATAACTATGGCTACACCTTC.